A selection of T cell receptor beta chains follows, all from one sample in a study of shared clonotypes between healthy human individuals. Sequenced by immunoSEQ multiplex PCR; TCRdb stores in-frame clones only, minus some. The table has around 500,000 clones, roughly 77% seen once; the top ten hold 13%. Sequenced sample: PBMCs. Receptors originate from a woman between 40 and 50 years old in good health. Some clones in this sample may be carry-over from other donors' samples. Both conserved end residues are part of each CDR3. A D gene is named only where the DNA matches it firmly. Size is stated for part of the rows, as once, few or many counts, or as a class when the clone is expanded.

D gene | J gene | V gene | clone size | CDR3 protein | CDR3 DNA
TRBD1 | TRBJ1-1 | TRBV10-3 | few | CAISEQGASNTEAFF | TGTGCCATCAGTGAACAGGGGGCCTCGAACACTGAAGCTTTCTTT
. | TRBJ2-7 | TRBV12-2 | . | CASRLTRLMDGVYEQYF | TGTGCAAGTCGCTTAACGAGACTAATGGACGGAGTATACGAGCAGTACTTC
. | TRBJ2-7 | TRBV5-5 | . | CASSLNFLEQYF | TGTGCCAGCAGCTTGAATTTCCTCGAGCAGTACTTC
. | TRBJ2-4 | TRBV5-1 | . | CASSWEGENIQYF | TGCGCCAGCAGCTGGGAGGGGGAAAACATTCAGTACTTC
. | TRBJ1-6 | TRBV6-6 | . | CASSPEAMSSPLHF | TGTGCCAGCAGTCCCGAGGCTATGAGTTCACCCCTCCACTTT
. | TRBJ1-5 | TRBV10-3 | . | CAISESSNDNQPQHF | TGTGCCATCAGTGAGTCGAGTAACGACAATCAGCCCCAGCATTTT
TRBD2 | TRBJ2-1 | TRBV4-2 | . | CASSRGGLAAPEGEQFF | TGTGCCAGCAGCCGCGGGGGGCTAGCGGCACCAGAAGGTGAGCAGTTCTTC
TRBD2 | TRBJ2-7 | TRBV10-3 | . | CAIRAGLAGATYEQYF | TGTGCCATCAGGGCTGGACTAGCGGGAGCCACCTACGAGCAGTACTTC
. | TRBJ2-7 | TRBV2 | . | CASVASGEQYF | TGTGCCAGTGTCGCCTCAGGGGAGCAGTACTTC
TRBD1 | TRBJ1-5 | TRBV19 | . | CASSRAGGDNQPQHF | TGTGCCAGTAGTAGGGCAGGGGGGGACAATCAGCCCCAGCATTTT
. | TRBJ1-1 | TRBV29-1 | . | CSVEGGDTEAFF | TGCAGCGTCGAAGGAGGAGACACTGAAGCTTTCTTT
. | TRBJ2-2 | TRBV19 | . | CAVRRLGDGELFF | TGTGCCGTGAGGAGGCTAGGGGACGGGGAGCTGTTTTTT